This TCR beta chain was recorded in a study of blood T cell repertoires in COVID-19. At the level of the study: COVID-19 samples collected from the United States, Italy and Spain covered acute and convalescent phases. PBMCs, B-cell-depleted T cells, or T cells were the source of the cDNA or gDNA that made up the material.

Original analysis: Amplification of reference gene primers provided the estimated nucleated cell counts. Some clones are missing from TCRdb's copy, which holds only in-frame ones; the method was immunoSEQ multiplex PCR. V, J and clone size were drawn from that table, and D and trimming were deduced from the DNA. The data contain over 120,000 clones, roughly 80% of them singletons. The length of the CDR3 is 16 residues. Germline loops: CDR1 SGHTA, CDR2 FQGNSA. V dropped 2 bases and J dropped 10; count of bases not matched to a gene: 12. This TCR was recovered from a woman between 55 and 75 years old with acute or convalescent COVID-19. The sequenced sample was peripheral blood. This chain links TRBV7-2 with TRBJ2-1, with TRBD1 matching 9 bases. CDR3 amino acids: CASSLKPGQGLLEQFF. CDR3 DNA: TGTGCCAGCAGCTTAAAACCGGGACAGGGACTCTTGGAGCAGTTCTTC.